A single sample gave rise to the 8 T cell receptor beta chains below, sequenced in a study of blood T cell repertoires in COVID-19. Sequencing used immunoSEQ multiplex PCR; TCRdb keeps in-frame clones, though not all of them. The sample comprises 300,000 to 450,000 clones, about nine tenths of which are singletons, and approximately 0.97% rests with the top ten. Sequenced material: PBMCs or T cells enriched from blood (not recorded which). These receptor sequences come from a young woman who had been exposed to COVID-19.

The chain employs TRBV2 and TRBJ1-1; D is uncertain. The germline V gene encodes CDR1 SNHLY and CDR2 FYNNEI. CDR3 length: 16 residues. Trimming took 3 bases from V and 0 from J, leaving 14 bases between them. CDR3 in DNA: TGTGCCAGCAGTGAGAGAGCTAGGTCAGTGAACACTGAAGCTTTCTTT. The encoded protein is CASSERARSVNTEAFF.

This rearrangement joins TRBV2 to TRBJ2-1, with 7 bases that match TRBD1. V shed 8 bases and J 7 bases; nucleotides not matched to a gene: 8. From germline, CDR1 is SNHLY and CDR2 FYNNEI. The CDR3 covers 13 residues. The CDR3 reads CASSYDRVNEQFF. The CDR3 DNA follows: TGTGCCAGCTCATACGACAGGGTTAATGAGCAGTTCTTC.

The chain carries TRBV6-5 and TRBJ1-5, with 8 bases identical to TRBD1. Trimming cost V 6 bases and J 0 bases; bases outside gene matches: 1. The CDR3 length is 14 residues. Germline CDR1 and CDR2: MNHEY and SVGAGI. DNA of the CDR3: TGTGCCAGCAGCAGGGGGCCTAGCAATCAGCCCCAGCATTTT. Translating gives CASSRGPSNQPQHF.

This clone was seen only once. The CDR3 protein is CASSPPRRTGVNEQFF. DNA of the CDR3: TGTGCCAGCAGTCCCCCCAGAAGGACAGGGGTGAATGAGCAGTTCTTC. The rearrangement links TRBV28 to TRBJ2-1; 9 nucleotides agree with TRBD1. Losses at the gene ends were 5 bases for V and 7 bases for J; bases not matched to a gene: 12. CDR3 size: 16 residues. Germline V gene sequence: CDR1 MDHEN, CDR2 SYDVKM.

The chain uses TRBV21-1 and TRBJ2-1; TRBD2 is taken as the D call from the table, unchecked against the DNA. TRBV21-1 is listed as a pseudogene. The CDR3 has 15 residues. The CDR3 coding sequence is TGTGCCAGCAGCAAAGGCCGTGCGCGGGAAGCGGAGCAGTTCTTC. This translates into CASSKGRAREAEQFF.

CDR3 nucleotide sequence: TGTGCCAGCAGTGGAGCGACAGGGCAGGGCTATGGCTACACCTTC. Its translation is CASSGATGQGYGYTF. V and J are TRBV6-1 and TRBJ1-2; TRBD1 agrees at 7 bases. The ends lost 4 bases at V and 4 bases at J; junction bases unmatched: 9. The CDR3 length is 15 residues. Germline CDR1 reads MNHNS; CDR2 reads SASEGT.

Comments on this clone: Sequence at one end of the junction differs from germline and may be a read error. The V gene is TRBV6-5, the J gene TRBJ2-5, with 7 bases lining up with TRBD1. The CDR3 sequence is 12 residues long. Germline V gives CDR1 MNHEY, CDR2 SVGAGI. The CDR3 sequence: CASSQRPGQLDF. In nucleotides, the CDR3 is TGTGCCAGCAGTCAACGCCCGGGACAGCTGGACTTC.

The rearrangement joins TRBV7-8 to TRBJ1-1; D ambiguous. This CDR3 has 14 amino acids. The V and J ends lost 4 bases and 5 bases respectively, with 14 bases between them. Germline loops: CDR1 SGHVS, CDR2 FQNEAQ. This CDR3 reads CASSSTHPGTEAFF. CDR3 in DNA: TGTGCCAGCAGCTCGACCCATCCGGGGACTGAAGCTTTCTTT. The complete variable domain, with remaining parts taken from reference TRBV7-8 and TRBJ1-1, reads GAGVSQSPRYKVAKRGQDVALRCDPISGHVSLFWYQQALGQGPEFLTYFQNEAQLDKSGLPSDRFFAERPEGSVSTLKIQRTQQEDSAVYLCASSSTHPGTEAFFGQGTRLTVV.